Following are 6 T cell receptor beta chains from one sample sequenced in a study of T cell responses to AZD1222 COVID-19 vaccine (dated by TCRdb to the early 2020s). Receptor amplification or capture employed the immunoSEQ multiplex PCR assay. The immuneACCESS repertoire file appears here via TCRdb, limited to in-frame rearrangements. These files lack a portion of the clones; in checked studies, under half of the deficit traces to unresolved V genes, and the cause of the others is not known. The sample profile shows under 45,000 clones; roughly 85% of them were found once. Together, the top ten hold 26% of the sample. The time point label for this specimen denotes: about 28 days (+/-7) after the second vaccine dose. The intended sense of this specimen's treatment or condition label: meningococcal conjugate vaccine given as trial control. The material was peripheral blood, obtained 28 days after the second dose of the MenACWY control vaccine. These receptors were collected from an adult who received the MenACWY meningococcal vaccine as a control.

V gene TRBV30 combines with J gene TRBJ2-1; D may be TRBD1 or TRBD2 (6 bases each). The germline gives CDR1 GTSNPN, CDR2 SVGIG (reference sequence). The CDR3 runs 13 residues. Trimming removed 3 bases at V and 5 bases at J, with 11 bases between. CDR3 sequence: CAWSLGGDNEQFF. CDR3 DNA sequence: TGTGCCTGGAGCCTCGGGGGCGACAATGAGCAGTTCTTC.

The CDR3 region is CASSLYGTLETQYF. The DNA of the CDR3 is TGTGCCAGCAGCTTATATGGGACTCTGGAGACCCAGTACTTC. The genes are TRBV7-3 and TRBJ2-5; D possibly corresponds to TRBD2 (6 bases). CDR1 SGHTA and CDR2 FQGTGA come from the germline V gene. V was pared by 2 bases and J by 5 bases, with 12 bases between. This CDR3 has 14 amino acids.

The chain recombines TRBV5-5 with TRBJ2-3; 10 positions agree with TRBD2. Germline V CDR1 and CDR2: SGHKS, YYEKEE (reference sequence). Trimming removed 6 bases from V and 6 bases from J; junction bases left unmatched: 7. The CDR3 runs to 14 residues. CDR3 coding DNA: TGTGCCAGCATCCTAGCGGGAGTGGCGGATACGCAGTATTTT. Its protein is CASILAGVADTQYF.

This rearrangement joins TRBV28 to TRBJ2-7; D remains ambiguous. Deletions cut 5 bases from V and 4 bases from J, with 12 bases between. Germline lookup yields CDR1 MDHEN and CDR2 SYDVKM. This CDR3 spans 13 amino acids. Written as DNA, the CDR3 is TGTGCCAGCAGTCCACCTGGCCGGTACGAGCAGTACTTC. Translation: CASSPPGRYEQYF.

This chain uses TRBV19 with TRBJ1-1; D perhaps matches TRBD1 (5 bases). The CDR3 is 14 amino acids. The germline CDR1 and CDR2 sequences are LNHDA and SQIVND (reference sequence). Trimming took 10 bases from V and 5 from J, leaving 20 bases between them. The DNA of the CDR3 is TGTGCCACCCAACCTCGGAGGGGAGAGACTGAAGCTTTCTTT. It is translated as CATQPRRGETEAFF.

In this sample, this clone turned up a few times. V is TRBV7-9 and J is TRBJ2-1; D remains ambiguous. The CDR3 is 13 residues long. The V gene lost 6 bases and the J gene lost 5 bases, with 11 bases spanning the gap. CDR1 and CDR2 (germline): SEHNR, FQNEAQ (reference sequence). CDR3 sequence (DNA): TGTGCCAGCAGGGCAGGATTTAACAATGAGCAGTTCTTC. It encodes CASRAGFNNEQFF.